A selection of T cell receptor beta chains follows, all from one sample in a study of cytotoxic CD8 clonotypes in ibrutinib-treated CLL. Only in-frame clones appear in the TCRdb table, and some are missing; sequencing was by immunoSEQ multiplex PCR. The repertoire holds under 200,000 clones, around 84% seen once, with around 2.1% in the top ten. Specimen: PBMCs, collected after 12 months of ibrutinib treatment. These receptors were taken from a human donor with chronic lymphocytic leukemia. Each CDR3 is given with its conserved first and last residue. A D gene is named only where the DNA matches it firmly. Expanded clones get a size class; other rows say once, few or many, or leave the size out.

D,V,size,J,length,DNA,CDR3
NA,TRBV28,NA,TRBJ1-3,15,TGTGCCAGCAGTTTACCCCCCCGGTCTGGAAACACCATATATTTT,CASSLPPRSGNTIYF
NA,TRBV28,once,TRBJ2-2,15,TGTGCCAGCAGTCTGCCGACTAGAGGGTCCGGGGAGCTGTTTTTT,CASSLPTRGSGELFF
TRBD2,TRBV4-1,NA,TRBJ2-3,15,TGCGCCAGCAGCCCGGGACTAGCGTTGTCAGATACGCAGTATTTT,CASSPGLALSDTQYF
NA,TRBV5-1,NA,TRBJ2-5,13,TGCGCCAGCAGCTTTACGGGCCAAGAGACCCAGTACTTC,CASSFTGQETQYF
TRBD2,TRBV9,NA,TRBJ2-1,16,TGTGCCAGCAGCGTAGGTGGGCTAGCGGGTAAGGGTGAGCAGTTCTTC,CASSVGGLAGKGEQFF
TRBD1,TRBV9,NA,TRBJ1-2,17,TGTGCCAGCAGCTCCCCTCACAGGGGTGAAGGGAACTATGGCTACACCTTC,CASSSPHRGEGNYGYTF
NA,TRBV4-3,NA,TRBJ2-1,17,TGCGCCAGCAGCCAAGATCAGGGTCGCCTCTACTACAATGAGCAGTTCTTC,CASSQDQGRLYYNEQFF
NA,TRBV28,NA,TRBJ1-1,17,TGTGCCAGCAGTTTCACGACAGTGAACAACATGAACACTGAAGCTTTCTTT,CASSFTTVNNMNTEAFF
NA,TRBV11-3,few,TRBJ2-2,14,TGTGCCAGCAGCCGATTAGGGGGGACCGGGGAGCTGTTTTTT,CASSRLGGTGELFF
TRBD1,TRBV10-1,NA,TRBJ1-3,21,TGCGCCAGCAGAGGAGATCGGTTTAGACAGGGGGAGAACCCGACTGGAAACACCATATATTTT,CASRGDRFRQGENPTGNTIYF
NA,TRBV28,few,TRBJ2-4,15,TGTGCCAGCAGTGAGAGACCGGTGGCCAAAAACATTCAGTACTTC,CASSERPVAKNIQYF